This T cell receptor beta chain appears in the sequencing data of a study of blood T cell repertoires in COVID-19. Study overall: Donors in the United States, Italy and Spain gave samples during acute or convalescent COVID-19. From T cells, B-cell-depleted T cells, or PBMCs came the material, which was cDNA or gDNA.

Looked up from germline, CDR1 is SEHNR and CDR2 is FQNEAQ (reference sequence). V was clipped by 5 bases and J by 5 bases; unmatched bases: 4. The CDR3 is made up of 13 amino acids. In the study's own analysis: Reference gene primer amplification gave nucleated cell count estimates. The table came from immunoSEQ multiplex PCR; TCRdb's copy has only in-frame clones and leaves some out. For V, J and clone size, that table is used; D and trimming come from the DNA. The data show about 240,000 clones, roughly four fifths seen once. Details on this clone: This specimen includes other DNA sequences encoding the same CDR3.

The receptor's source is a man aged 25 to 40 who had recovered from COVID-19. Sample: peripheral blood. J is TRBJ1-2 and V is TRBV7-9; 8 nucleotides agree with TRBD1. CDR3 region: CASSRQGRYGYTF. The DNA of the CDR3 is TGTGCCAGCAGCCGACAGGGGCGATATGGCTACACCTTC. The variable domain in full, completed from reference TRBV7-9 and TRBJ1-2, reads DTGVSQNPRHKITKRGQNVTFRCDPISEHNRLYWYRQTLGQGPEFLTYFQNEAQLEKSRLLSDRFSAERPKGSFSTLEIQRTEQGDSAMYLCASSRQGRYGYTFGSGTRLTVV.